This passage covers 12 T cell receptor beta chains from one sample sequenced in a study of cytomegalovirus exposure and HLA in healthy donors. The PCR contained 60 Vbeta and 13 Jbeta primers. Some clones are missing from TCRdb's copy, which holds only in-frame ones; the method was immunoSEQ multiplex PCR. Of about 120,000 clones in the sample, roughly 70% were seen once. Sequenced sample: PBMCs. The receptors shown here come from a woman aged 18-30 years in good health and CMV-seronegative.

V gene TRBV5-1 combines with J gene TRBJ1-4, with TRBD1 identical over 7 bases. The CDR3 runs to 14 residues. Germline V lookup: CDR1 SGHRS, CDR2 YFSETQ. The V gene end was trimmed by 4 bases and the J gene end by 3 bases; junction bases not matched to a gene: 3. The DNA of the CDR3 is TGCGCCAGCAGCACGGGGACAGCTAATGAAAAACTGTTTTTT. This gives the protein CASSTGTANEKLFF.

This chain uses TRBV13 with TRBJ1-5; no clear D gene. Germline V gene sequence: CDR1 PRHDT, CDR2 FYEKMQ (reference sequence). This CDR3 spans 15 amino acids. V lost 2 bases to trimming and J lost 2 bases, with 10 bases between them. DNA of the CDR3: TGTGCCAGCAGCTTACTGGGCGAAGGCAATCAGCCCCAGCATTTT. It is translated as CASSLLGEGNQPQHF.

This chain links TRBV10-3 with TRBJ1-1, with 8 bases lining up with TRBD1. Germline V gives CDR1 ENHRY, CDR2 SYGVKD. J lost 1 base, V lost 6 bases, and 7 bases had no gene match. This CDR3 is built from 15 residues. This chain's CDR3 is CAIRERQGKNTEAFF. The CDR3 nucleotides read TGTGCCATCAGGGAAAGACAGGGGAAGAACACTGAAGCTTTCTTT.

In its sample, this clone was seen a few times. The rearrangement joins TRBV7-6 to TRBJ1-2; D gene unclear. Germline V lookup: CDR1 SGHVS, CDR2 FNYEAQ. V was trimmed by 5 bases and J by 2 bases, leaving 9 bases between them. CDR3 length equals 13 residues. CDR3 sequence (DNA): TGTGCCAGCAGCGCACAGAGAAACTATGGCTACACCTTC. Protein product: CASSAQRNYGYTF.

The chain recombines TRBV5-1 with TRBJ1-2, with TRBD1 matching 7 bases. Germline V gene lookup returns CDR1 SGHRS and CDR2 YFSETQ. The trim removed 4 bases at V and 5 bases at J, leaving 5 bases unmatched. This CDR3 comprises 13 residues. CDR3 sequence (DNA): TGCGCCAGCAGCACGGGACAGAGTTATGGCTACACCTTC. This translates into CASSTGQSYGYTF. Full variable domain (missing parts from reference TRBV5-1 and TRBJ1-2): KAGVTQTPRYLIKTRGQQVTLSCSPISGHRSVSWYQQTPGQGLQFLFEYFSETQRNKGNFPGRFSGRQFSNSRSEMNVSTLELGDSALYLCASSTGQSYGYTFGSGTRLTVV.

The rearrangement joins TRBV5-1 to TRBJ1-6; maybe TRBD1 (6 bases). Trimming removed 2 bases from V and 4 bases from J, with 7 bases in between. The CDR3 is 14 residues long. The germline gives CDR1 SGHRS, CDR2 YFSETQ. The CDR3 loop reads CASSFDRYNSPLHF. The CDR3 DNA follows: TGCGCCAGCAGCTTTGACAGGTATAATTCACCCCTCCACTTT.

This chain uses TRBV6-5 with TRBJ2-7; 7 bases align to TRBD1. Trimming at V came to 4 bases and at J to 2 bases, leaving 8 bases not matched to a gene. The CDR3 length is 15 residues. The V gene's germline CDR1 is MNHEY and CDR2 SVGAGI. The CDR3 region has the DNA TGTGCCAGCAGTTCCCGGGACAGCGCTGCCTACGAGCAGTACTTC. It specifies CASSSRDSAAYEQYF.

The CDR3: CAWSVRAGGQGNEQFF. In nucleotides, the CDR3 is TGTGCCTGGAGTGTAAGAGCGGGGGGCCAAGGAAATGAGCAGTTCTTC. V usage is TRBV30 and J usage is TRBJ2-1, with TRBD2 matching 9 bases. V was pared by 0 bases and J by 7 bases, with 10 bases of the junction left unmatched. The CDR3 is 16 residues long. Per germline, CDR1 GTSNPN and CDR2 SVGIG (reference sequence). The whole variable domain, filled in from reference TRBV30 and TRBJ2-1, reads SQTIHQWPATLVQPVGSPLSLECTVEGTSNPNLYWYRQAAGRGLQLLFYSVGIGQISSEVPQNLSASRPQDRQFILSSKKLLLSDSGFYLCAWSVRAGGQGNEQFFGPGTRLTVL.

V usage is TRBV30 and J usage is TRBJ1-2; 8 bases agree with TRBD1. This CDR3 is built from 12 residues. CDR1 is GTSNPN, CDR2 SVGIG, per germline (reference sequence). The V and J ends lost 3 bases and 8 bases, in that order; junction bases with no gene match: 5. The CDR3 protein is CAWRDREEGYTF. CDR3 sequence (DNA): TGTGCCTGGAGGGACAGGGAGGAAGGCTACACCTTC.

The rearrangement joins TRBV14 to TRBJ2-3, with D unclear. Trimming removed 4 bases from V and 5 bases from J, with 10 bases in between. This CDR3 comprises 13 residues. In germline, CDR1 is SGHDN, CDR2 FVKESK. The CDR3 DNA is TGTGCCAGCAGCCCCCAACTCGAAGATACGCAGTATTTT. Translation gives CASSPQLEDTQYF.

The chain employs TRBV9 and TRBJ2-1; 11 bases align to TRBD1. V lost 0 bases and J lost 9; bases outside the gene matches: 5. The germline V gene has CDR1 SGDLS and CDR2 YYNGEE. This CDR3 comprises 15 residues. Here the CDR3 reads CASSVGTGGHGEQFF. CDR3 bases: TGTGCCAGCAGCGTAGGGACAGGGGGCCACGGTGAGCAGTTCTTC.

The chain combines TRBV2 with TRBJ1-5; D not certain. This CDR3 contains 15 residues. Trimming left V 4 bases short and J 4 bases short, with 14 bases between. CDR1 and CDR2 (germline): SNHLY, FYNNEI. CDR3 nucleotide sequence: TGTGCCAGCAGTGTAGTCGACACGGGGAATCAGCCCCAGCATTTT. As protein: CASSVVDTGNQPQHF.